What follows is one T cell receptor (beta chain) and its context. These data belong to a study of blood T cell repertoires in COVID-19. Overall study context: Samples of COVID-19 (acute and convalescent) were obtained from the United States, Italy and Spain. T cells, B-cell-depleted T cells, or PBMCs provided the cDNA or gDNA that served as material.

Germline V CDR1 and CDR2: SGHRS, YFSETQ. This CDR3 spans 15 amino acids. Trimming took off 5 bases at V and 2 bases at J, with 13 bases between the two ends. In the original analysis: Reference gene primer amplification yielded estimated nucleated cell counts. Repertoires were generated with immunoSEQ multiplex PCR, while TCRdb's copy carries only in-frame clones and drops some. Clonal size and the V and J genes are those of that table, whereas D and trimming came from the DNA. In the table there are about 160,000 clones, roughly 84% of which are singletons. Sequenced input: peripheral blood. This clonotype was sampled from a man aged 40-49 years with acute or convalescent COVID-19. The gene calls are TRBV5-1 and TRBJ2-2; weak D call: TRBD2 (6 bases). The CDR3 here is CASRRSGANTGELFF. The CDR3 nucleotides read TGCGCCAGCAGACGTAGCGGAGCTAACACCGGGGAGCTGTTTTTT. Looking up the rest from reference TRBV5-1 and TRBJ2-2 gives the full variable domain: KAGVTQTPRYLIKTRGQQVTLSCSPISGHRSVSWYQQTPGQGLQFLFEYFSETQRNKGNFPGRFSGRQFSNSRSEMNVSTLELGDSALYLCASRRSGANTGELFFGEGSRLTVL.